The clone carrying this T cell receptor (beta chain) has more than one count but fewer than ten. The antigen is undetermined. This entry is derived from a study of T-cell reconstitution after alpha-beta-depleted transplantation in children. The CDR3 totals 16 residues. Looked up from germline, CDR1 is KGHDR and CDR2 is SFDVKD. V lost 1 base to trimming and J lost 0 bases, with 9 bases between them. Study-level results: About two months after transplant, alpha-beta T cells reportedly came from several hundred expanded graft clones.

It was with unique molecular identifiers that the TCRbeta library was prepared. TCRdb passed the PCR reads through MiXCR, listing each CDR3 protein once. The table includes some 840,000 distinct CDR3 sequences, less than 20% detected once. The chain couples TRBV24-1 to TRBJ2-1; D call uncertain. This clonotype was sampled from a male patient younger than 18 who had a stem cell transplant for acute lymphoblastic leukemia, so the T cells may come from the graft donor. The sample in question was PBMCs, mostly from graft donor cells, obtained 360 days after TCRalphabeta/CD19-depleted stem cell transplant. Here the CDR3 DNA reads TGTGCCACCAGTGATTTAGTAGCACTCTCCTACAATGAGCAGTTCTTC. Translation gives CATSDLVALSYNEQFF.